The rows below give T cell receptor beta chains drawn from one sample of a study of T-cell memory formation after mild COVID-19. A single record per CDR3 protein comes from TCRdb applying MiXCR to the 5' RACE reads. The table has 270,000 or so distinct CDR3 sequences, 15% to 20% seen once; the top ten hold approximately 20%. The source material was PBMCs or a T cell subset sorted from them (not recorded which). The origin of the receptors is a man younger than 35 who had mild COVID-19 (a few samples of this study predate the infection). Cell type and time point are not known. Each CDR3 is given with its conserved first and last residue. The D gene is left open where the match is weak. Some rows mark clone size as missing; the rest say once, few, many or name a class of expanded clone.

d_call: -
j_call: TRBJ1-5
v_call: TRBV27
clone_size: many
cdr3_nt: TGTGCCAGCTCCCCACTACAGGGTATTGGTCAGCCCCAGCATTTT
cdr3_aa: CASSPLQGIGQPQHF

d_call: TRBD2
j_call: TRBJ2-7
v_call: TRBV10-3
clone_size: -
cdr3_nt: TGTGCCATCAGTGGGCTAGCGGGGGTCTACGAGCAGTACTTC
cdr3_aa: CAISGLAGVYEQYF

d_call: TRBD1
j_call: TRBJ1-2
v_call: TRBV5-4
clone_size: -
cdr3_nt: TGTGCCAGCAGCCAGGGACAGGGGGAGGACTATGGCTACACCTTC
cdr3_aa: CASSQGQGEDYGYTF

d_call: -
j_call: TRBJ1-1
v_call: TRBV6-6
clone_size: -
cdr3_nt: TGTGCCAGCAGTTACTCTGTGAACACTGAAGCTTTCTTT
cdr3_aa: CASSYSVNTEAFF

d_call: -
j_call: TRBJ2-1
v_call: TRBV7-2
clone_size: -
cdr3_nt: TGTGCCAGCAGCCCTGGACATGCCTCCTACAATGAGCAGTTCTTC
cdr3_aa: CASSPGHASYNEQFF

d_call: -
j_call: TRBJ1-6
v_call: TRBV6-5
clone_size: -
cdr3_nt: TGTGCCAGCAGTTACTCCAGGGCTGATTCACCCCTCCACTTT
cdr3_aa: CASSYSRADSPLHF

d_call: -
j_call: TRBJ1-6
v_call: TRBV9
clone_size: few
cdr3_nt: TGTGCCAGCAGCGTAGGCGCAGGCTCACCCCTCCACTTT
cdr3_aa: CASSVGAGSPLHF

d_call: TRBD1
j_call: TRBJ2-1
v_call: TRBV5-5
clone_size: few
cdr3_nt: TGTGCCAGCAGCCGAGGGACAGAGGGACCCAGCTCCTACAATGAGCAGTTCTTC
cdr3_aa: CASSRGTEGPSSYNEQFF

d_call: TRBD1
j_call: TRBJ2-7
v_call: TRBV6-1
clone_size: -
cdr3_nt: TGTGCCAGCAGGATCCCCGGACAGGCCTACGAGCAGTACTTC
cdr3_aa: CASRIPGQAYEQYF

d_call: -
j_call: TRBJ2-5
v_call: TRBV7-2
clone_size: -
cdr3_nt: TGTGCCAGCAGTGGGGTTAGAGGGCTCCAAGAGACCCAGTACTTC
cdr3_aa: CASSGVRGLQETQYF

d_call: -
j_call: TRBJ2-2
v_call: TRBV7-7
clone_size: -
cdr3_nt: TGTGCCAGCAGCCCAGACGACAGGTGGACCACCGGGAACACCGGTGAGCTGTTTTTT
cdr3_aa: CASSPDDRWTTGNTGELFF

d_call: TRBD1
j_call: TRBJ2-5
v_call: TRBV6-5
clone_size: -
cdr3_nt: TGTGCCAGCCACAGGGGGCAAGAGACCCAGTACTTC
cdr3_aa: CASHRGQETQYF

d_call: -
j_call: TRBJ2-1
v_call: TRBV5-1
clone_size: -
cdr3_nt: TGCGCCAGCAGCTTCGCAGAGGGGGATTACAATGAGCAGTTCTTC
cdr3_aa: CASSFAEGDYNEQFF

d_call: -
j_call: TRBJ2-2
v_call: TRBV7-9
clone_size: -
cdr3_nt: TGTGCCAGCAGCGCCGTCGGCGAGTACGGGGAGCTGTTTTTT
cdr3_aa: CASSAVGEYGELFF

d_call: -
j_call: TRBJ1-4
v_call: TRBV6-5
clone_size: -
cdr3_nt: TGTGCCAGCAGTCGGGGCCCCCCTGAGTTTGGACTGTTTTTT
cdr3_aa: CASSRGPPEFGLFF

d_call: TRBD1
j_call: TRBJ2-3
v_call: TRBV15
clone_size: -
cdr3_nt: TGTGCCACCAGTAGGGACAGGGCCACAGATACGCAGTATTTT
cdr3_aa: CATSRDRATDTQYF

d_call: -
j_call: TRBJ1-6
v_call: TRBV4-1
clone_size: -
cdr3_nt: TGCGCCAGCAGCCAAGCGACGAGGAATAATTCACCCATCCACTTT
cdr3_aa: CASSQATRNNSPIHF

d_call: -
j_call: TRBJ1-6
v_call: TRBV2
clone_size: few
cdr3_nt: TGTGCCAGCAGTGCTCAGGGGCGGAATTCACCCCTCCACTTT
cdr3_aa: CASSAQGRNSPLHF

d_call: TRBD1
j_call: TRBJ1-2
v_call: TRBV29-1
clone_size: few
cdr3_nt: TGCAGCGTTGAGGGACAGATATTAGCGCCCGACGATGGCTACACCTTC
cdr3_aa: CSVEGQILAPDDGYTF

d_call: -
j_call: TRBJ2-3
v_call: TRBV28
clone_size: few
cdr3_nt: TGTGCCAGCAGTTTCAGCCAGTTTCATGCAGATACGCAGTATTTT
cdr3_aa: CASSFSQFHADTQYF

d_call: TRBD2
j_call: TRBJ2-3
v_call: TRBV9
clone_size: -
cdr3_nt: TGTGCCAGCAGCGTGAGGCTAGCGGGGGGCACAGATACGCAGTATTTT
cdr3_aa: CASSVRLAGGTDTQYF

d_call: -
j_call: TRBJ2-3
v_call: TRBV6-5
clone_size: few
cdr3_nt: TGTGCCAGCAGCCGCACCGACAGTCCCACAGATACGCAGTATTTT
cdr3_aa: CASSRTDSPTDTQYF

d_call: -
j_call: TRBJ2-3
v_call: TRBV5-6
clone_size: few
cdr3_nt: TGTGCCAGCAGCTTTGGTCACCCCGAGGACACAGATACGCAGTATTTT
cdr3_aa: CASSFGHPEDTDTQYF

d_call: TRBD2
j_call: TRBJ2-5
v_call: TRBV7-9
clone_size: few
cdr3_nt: TGTGCCAGCAGCTTAGGGCTAGCGGGCGAAGAGACCCAGTACTTC
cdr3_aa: CASSLGLAGEETQYF

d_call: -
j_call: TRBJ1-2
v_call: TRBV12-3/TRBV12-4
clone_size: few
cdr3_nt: TGTGCCAGCAGTTTAGTGTTGAACTATGGCTACACCTTC
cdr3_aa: CASSLVLNYGYTF

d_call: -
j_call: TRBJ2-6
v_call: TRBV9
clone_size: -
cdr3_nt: TGTGCCAGCAGCGTAGCTGTGAGGGCTGGGGCCAACGTCCTGACTTTC
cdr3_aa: CASSVAVRAGANVLTF

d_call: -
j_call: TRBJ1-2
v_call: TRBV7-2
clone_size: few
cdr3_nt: TGTGCCAGCAGCCGCTCAGCCAGGGTGGACTATGGCTACACCTTC
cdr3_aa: CASSRSARVDYGYTF

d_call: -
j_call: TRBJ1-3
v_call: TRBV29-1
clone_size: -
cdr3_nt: TGCAGCGTCGAGAATTCAACGGGACAACGCTCTGGAAACACCATATATTTT
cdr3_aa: CSVENSTGQRSGNTIYF

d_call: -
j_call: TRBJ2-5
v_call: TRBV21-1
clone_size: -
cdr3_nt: TGTGCCAGCAGCAAAGCCCGTGGGGGGACGCGCGGGGGGAACCAAGAGACCCAGTACTTC
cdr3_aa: CASSKARGGTRGGNQETQYF

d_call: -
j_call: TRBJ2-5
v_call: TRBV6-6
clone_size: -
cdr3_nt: TGTGCCAGCAGTTACAGATTTGAGACCCAGTACTTC
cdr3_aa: CASSYRFETQYF

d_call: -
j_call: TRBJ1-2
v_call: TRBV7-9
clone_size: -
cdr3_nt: TGTGCCAGCAGCTTATTGTCACCTCGGGGTGGCTACACCTTC
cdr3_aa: CASSLLSPRGGYTF

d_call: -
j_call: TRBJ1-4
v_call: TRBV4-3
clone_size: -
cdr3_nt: TGCGCCAGCAGCCGCGCGGCAGGGAATGGTGAAAAACTGTTTTTT
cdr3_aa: CASSRAAGNGEKLFF

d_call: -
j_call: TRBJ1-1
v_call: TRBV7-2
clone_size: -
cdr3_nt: TGTGCCAGCAGCGCATCACGCGGGGGTATTGCTGAAGCTTTCTTT
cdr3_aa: CASSASRGGIAEAFF

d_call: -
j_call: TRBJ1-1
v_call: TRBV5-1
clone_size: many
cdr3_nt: TGCGCCAGCAGCTTGGGCCAGATGAACACTGAAGCTTTCTTT
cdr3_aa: CASSLGQMNTEAFF

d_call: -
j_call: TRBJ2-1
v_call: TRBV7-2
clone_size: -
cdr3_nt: TGTGCCAGCAGCTTAAGCCTAGTGGCTTACAATGAGCAGTTCTTC
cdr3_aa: CASSLSLVAYNEQFF

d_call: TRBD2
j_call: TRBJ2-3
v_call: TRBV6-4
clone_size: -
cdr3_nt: TGTGCCAGCAGTGCCTGGAATAGCGGGGGGAGCGCAGATACGCAGTATTTT
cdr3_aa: CASSAWNSGGSADTQYF

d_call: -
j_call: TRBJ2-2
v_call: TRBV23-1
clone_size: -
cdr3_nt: TGCGCCAGCAGTCAAAGGAAAGGCAGGGGATGGGACACCGGGGAGCTGTTTTTT
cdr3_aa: CASSQRKGRGWDTGELFF

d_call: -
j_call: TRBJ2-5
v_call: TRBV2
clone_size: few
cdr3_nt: TGTGCCAGCAGGGGGCGGGACACTCAAGAGACCCAGTACTTC
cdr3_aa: CASRGRDTQETQYF

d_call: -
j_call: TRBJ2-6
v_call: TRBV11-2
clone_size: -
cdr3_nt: TGTGCCAGCAGCACAAGGACGGGAGGGGGCTTAACTGGGGCCAACGTCCTGACTTTC
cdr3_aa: CASSTRTGGGLTGANVLTF

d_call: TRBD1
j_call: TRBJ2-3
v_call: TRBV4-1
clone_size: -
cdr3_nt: TGCGCCAGCAGCCGCCCTTCGGACAGGGCAGAAACAGATACGCAGTATTTT
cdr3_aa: CASSRPSDRAETDTQYF

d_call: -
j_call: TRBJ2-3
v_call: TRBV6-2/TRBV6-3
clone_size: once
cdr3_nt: TGTGCCAGCAGTTACAGGGGCCCTAGCACAGATACGCAGTATTTT
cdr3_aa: CASSYRGPSTDTQYF

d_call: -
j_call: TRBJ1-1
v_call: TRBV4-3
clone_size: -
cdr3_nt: TGCGCCAGAAGCCAGACTTACCATGAGAACACTGAAGCTTTCTTT
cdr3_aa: CARSQTYHENTEAFF

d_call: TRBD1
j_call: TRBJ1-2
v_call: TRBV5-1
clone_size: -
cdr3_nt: TGCGCCAGCAGCCCGCGAGGGCAGGGGGAACGAGGCTATGGCTACACCTTC
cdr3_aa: CASSPRGQGERGYGYTF

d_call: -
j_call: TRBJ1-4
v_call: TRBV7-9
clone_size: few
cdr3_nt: TGTGCCAGCAGCCTGGGACCGGTTAATGAAAAACTGTTTTTT
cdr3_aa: CASSLGPVNEKLFF

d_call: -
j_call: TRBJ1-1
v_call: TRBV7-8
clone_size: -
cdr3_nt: TGTGCCAGCAGCGGGACGCTGAACACTGAAGCTTTCTTT
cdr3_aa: CASSGTLNTEAFF

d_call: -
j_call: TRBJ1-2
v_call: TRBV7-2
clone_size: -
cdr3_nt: TGTGCCAGCAGCTCCGCAGGAGGCCACACTAACTATGGCTACACCTTC
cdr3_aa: CASSSAGGHTNYGYTF

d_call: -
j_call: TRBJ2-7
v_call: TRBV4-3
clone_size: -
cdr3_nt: TGCGCCAGCAGCCAAGCGAGGCAGGCAGCCTACGAGCAGTACTTC
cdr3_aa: CASSQARQAAYEQYF

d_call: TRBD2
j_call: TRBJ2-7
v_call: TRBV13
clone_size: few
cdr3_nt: TGTGCCAGCAGCAGAACAATAGCGGGGGGGTTTCCCTACGAGCAGTACTTC
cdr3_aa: CASSRTIAGGFPYEQYF

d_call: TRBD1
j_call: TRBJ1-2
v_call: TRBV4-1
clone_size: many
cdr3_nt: TGCGCCAGCAGCCAAGAAGTGGCAGGGGGCCTTGGAGGTGGCTACACCTTC
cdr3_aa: CASSQEVAGGLGGGYTF

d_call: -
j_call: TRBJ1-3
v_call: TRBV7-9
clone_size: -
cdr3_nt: TGTGCCAGCAGCTTAGCGGGGGGGTCCGGAAACACCATATATTTT
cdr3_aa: CASSLAGGSGNTIYF

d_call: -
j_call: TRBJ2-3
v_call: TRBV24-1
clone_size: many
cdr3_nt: TGTGCCACCAGCGGGACTAGCACAGATACGCAGTATTTT
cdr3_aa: CATSGTSTDTQYF

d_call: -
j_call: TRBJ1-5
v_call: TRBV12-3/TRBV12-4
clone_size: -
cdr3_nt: TGTGCCAGCAGTTCAGGGCCGCCCCAGCATTTT
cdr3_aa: CASSSGPPQHF

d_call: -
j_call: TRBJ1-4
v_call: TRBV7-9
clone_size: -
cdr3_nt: TGTGCCAGCAGCTACCCCGGGGGGGGAGCTAATGAAAAACTGTTTTTT
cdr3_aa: CASSYPGGGANEKLFF

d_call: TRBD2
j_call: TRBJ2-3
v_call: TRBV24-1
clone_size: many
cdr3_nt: TGTGCCACCGGGCAGCGGGGGTCTAGCACAGATACGCAGTATTTT
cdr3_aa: CATGQRGSSTDTQYF

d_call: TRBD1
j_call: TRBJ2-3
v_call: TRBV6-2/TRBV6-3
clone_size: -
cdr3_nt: TGTGCCAGCAGTCCCCTTGCGACAGGGGCCACAGATACGCAGTATTTT
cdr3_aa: CASSPLATGATDTQYF

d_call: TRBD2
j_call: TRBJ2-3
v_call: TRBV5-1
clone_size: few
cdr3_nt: TGCGCCAGCAGCAGTGCTAGCGGGGGGGGAGTCGATACGCAGTATTTT
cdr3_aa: CASSSASGGGVDTQYF

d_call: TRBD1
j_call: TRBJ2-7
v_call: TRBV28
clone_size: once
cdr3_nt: TGTGCCAGCAGTCCAAACAGGGGGCTAAGCTCCTACGAGCAGTACTTC
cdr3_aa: CASSPNRGLSSYEQYF

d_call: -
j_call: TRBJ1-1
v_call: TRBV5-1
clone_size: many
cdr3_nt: TGCGCCAGCAGCTTTACTGGAAACACTGAAGCTTTCTTT
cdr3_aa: CASSFTGNTEAFF

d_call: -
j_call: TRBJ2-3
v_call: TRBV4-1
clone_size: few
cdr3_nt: TGCGCCAGCAGCCAAGAAAGGGACCCAAGCCCAGATACGCAGTATTTT
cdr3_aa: CASSQERDPSPDTQYF